These 16 T cell receptor beta chains originate from one sample sequenced in a study of T cells after posttransplantation cyclophosphamide listed by TCRdb under 2016. Library preparation employed the immunoSEQ multiplex PCR assay. Entries here come from immuneACCESS through TCRdb and include only in-frame sequences with V and J called. Some clones fail to appear in such tables; in the studies checked, an unresolved V gene covers under half of the shortfall, and the cause of the remainder is unknown. In this sample, over 45,000 clones appear, none counted once only. Of the sample, roughly 2.2% falls within the top ten clones. The sample was PBMCs. These TCRs come from a man aged 35-49 years in good health, CMV-negative, and a related stem cell transplant donor.

At least ten counts were recorded for this clone. The J gene is TRBJ2-1, the V gene TRBV6-1, with TRBD1 as a possible D gene (5 bases). The CDR3 has 14 residues. Trimming stripped 5 bases from V and 0 bases from J, with 8 bases between. Germline V gene lookup returns CDR1 MNHNS and CDR2 SASEGT. CDR3 bases: TGTGCCAGCAGTAGGGGTAACTCCTACAATGAGCAGTTCTTC. This gives the protein CASSRGNSYNEQFF.

This clone was found many times. The chain combines TRBV6-6 with TRBJ2-3; 8 positions match TRBD2. J was trimmed by 1 base and V by 6 bases; bases with no gene match: 6. Germline CDR1 is MNHNY and CDR2 is SVGAGI (reference sequence). CDR3 length equals 15 residues. CDR3 region: CASRKTTSGTDTQYF. DNA of the CDR3: TGTGCCAGCAGAAAAACGACTAGCGGCACAGATACGCAGTATTTT.

This clone was seen repeatedly, ten times or more. V is TRBV2 and J is TRBJ1-1; a possible D gene is TRBD1 (6 bases). V lost 8 bases and J 0 bases, leaving 16 bases between the germline ends. Per the germline V gene, CDR1 is SNHLY and CDR2 is FYNNEI. This CDR3 is built from 15 residues. The CDR3 protein is CASRDNMLMNTEAFF. As DNA, the CDR3 is TGTGCCAGCCGGGACAACATGCTCATGAACACTGAAGCTTTCTTT.

There are many counts of this clone. V gene TRBV13 combines with J gene TRBJ2-7; possibly TRBD2 for D (6 bases). The CDR3 contains 14 residues. Trimming stripped 3 bases from V and 5 bases from J, with 14 bases between. CDR1 and CDR2 (germline): PRHDT, FYEKMQ (reference sequence). The CDR3 loop reads CASSLEREPHEQYF. CDR3 in DNA: TGTGCCAGCAGCTTGGAACGGGAGCCCCACGAGCAGTACTTC.

This clone was seen repeatedly, ten times or more. The chain carries TRBV13 and TRBJ2-7; tentative D call: TRBD2 (5 bases). Trimming removed 0 bases from V and 2 bases from J, with 17 bases in between. Germline V lookup: CDR1 PRHDT, CDR2 FYEKMQ (reference sequence). CDR3 length: 17 residues. Here the CDR3 reads CASSLGNLVLEPYEQYF. CDR3 DNA: TGTGCCAGCAGCTTAGGAAATCTGGTACTAGAACCCTACGAGCAGTACTTC.

This clone was counted ten times or more. The V call is TRBV4-2, the J call TRBJ2-7; 10 bases are a match to TRBD2. V lost 4 bases, J lost 5 bases, and 8 bases stayed unmatched. Per the germline V gene, CDR1 is LGHNA and CDR2 is YNFKEQ. This CDR3 is built from 15 residues. The CDR3 protein is CASSRYVAGGNEQYF. The CDR3, as DNA: TGTGCCAGCAGCCGCTACGTAGCGGGAGGAAACGAGCAGTACTTC.

This clone was detected many times. The J gene is TRBJ2-5, the V gene TRBV6-5; maybe TRBD2 (5 bases). The V end was cut by 5 bases, the J end by 5 bases, with 9 bases between. CDR3 length equals 12 residues. Germline V gives CDR1 MNHEY, CDR2 SVGAGI. The CDR3 coding sequence is TGTGCCAGCAGTCGGGATGGTGAGACCCAGTACTTC. Protein: CASSRDGETQYF.

This clone was counted at least ten times. This sequence joins TRBV19 and TRBJ1-5; D gene uncertain. Trimming cost V 7 bases and J 0 bases, with 10 bases left between them. The CDR3 consists of 14 residues. Germline V gene lookup returns CDR1 LNHDA and CDR2 SQIVND (reference sequence). CDR3 nucleotide sequence: TGTGCCAGTACCCGCCGGGATAGCAATCAGCCCCAGCATTTT. Its translation: CASTRRDSNQPQHF.

This clone was counted many times. CDR3 sequence (DNA): TGTGCCAGCAGCCCCGGACTAGCGGCCTCCTACGAGCAGTACTTC. Its translation: CASSPGLAASYEQYF. J is TRBJ2-7 and V is TRBV7-9; 10 nucleotides match TRBD2. The CDR3 spans 15 residues. CDR1 is SEHNR and CDR2 is FQNEAQ in the germline V gene (reference sequence). With 5 bases clipped from V and 0 bases from J, the junction kept 4 bases outside the gene matches.

This clone was counted ten times or more. The rearrangement joins TRBV9 to TRBJ2-2, with TRBD1 identical over 8 bases. The germline V gene encodes CDR1 SGDLS and CDR2 YYNGEE. The CDR3 is made up of 14 amino acids. V lost 2 bases to trimming and J lost 6 bases; unmatched junction nucleotides: 3. The CDR3 DNA reads TGTGCCAGCAGCGTGACAGGGGAGGCCGGGGAGCTGTTTTTT. Protein: CASSVTGEAGELFF.

This clone showed up many times. V gene TRBV5-4 combines with J gene TRBJ2-3; D not certain. The CDR3 has 15 amino acids. The germline V gene encodes CDR1 SGHNT and CDR2 YYREEE (reference sequence). V lost 3 bases, J lost 5 bases, and 16 bases lay in between. The CDR3 here is CASSSAPGRRDTQYF. CDR3 DNA: TGTGCCAGCAGCTCGGCACCGGGTCGGCGAGATACGCAGTATTTT.

This clone was observed at least ten times. The genes are TRBV5-1 and TRBJ2-3; D gene unclear. The CDR3 loop spans 14 amino acids. The V gene lost 0 bases and the J gene lost 0 bases, with 5 bases spanning the gap. From germline, CDR1 is SGHRS and CDR2 YFSETQ. CDR3 in amino acids: CASSLDSSTDTQYF. Here the CDR3 DNA reads TGCGCCAGCAGCTTGGATAGCAGCACAGATACGCAGTATTTT.

This clone was recorded at least ten times. This sequence joins TRBV21-1 and TRBJ2-1; the D call TRBD2 from the table was never checked on the DNA. TRBV21-1 is a pseudogene segment. CDR3 size: 18 residues. CDR3 amino acids: CASSSGLAGGPTYNEQFF. In DNA form, the CDR3 reads TGTGCCAGCAGCTCGGGACTAGCGGGAGGGCCAACCTACAATGAGCAGTTCTTC.

This clone was counted at least ten times. Written as DNA, the CDR3 is TGTGCCAGCAGCGTAGCCAGGGGAATAACAGATACGCAGTATTTT. The encoded protein is CASSVARGITDTQYF. The J gene is TRBJ2-3, the V gene TRBV9; D might be TRBD1 (6 bases). The CDR3 contains 15 residues. Trimming left V 0 bases short and J 3 bases short, with 11 bases between. Per germline, CDR1 SGDLS and CDR2 YYNGEE.

A few counts support this clone. This chain connects TRBV9 to TRBJ2-5; no firm D call. The J call may be mistaken, given a closer DNA end match to TRBJ2-7. The CDR3 runs to 13 residues. Germline CDR1 and CDR2: SGDLS and YYNGEE. The CDR3 loop reads CASSVEPMGEQYF. The CDR3 region has the DNA TGTGCCAGCAGCGTAGAACCTATGGGCGAGCAGTACTTC.

This clone was recorded many times. The rearrangement joins TRBV27 to TRBJ2-1; 11 bases fit TRBD2. V was clipped by 5 bases and J by 4 bases; unmatched bases: 7. The CDR3 has 16 amino acids. CDR1 is MNHEY and CDR2 is SMNVEV in the germline V gene (reference sequence). DNA of the CDR3: TGTGCCAGCAGTCTGGGGACTAGCGGAAGATACAATGAGCAGTTCTTC. Its translation: CASSLGTSGRYNEQFF.